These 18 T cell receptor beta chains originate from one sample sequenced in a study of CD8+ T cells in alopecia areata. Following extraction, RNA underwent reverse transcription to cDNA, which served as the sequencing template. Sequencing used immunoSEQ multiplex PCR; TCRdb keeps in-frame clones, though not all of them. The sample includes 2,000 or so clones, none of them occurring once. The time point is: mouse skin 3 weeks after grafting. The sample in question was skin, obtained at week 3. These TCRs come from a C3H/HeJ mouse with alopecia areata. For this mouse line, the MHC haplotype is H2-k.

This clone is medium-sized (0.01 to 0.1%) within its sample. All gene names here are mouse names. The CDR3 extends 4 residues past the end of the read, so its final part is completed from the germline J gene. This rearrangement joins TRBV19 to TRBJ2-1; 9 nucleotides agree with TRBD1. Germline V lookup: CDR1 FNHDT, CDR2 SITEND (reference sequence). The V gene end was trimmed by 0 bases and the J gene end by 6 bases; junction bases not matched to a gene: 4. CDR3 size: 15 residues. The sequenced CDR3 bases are TGTGCCAGCAGTATAGTGGACAGGGGAGGTGCT. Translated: CASSIVDRGGA. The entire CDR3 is CASSIVDRGGAEQFF.

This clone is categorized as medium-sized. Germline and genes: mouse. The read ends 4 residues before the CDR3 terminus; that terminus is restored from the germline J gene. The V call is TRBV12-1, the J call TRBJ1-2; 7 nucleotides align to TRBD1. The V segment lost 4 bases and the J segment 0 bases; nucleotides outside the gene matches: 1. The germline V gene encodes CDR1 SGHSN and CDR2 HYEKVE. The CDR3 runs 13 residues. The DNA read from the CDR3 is TGTGCCAGCTCGGGACAGCCAAACTCC. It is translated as CASSGQPNS. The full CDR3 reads CASSGQPNSDYTF.

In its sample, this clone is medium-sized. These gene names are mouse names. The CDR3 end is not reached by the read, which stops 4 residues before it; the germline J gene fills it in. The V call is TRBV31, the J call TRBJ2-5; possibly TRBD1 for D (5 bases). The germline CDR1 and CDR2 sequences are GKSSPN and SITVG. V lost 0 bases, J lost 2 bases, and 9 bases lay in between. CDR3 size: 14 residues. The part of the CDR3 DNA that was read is TGTGCCTGGAGTCTTGTAGGGGTCCAAGAC. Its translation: CAWSLVGVQD. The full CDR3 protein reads CAWSLVGVQDTQYF.

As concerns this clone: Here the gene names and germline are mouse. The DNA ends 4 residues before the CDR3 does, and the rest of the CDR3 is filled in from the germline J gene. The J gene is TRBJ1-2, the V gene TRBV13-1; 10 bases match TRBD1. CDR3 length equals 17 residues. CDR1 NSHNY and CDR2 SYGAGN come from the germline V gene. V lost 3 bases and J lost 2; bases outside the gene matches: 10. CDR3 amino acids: CASSGPGTGVGNSDYTF. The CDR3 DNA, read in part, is TGTGCCAGCAGTGGTCCCGGGACAGGGGTTGGGAACTCC.

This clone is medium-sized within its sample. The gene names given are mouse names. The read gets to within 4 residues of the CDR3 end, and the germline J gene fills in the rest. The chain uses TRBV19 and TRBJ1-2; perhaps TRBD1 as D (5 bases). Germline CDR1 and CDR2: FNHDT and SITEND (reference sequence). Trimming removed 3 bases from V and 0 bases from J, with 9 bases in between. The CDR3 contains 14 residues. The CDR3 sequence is CASSKDSANSDYTF. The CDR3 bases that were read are TGTGCCAGCAGTAAAGACAGCGCAAACTCC.

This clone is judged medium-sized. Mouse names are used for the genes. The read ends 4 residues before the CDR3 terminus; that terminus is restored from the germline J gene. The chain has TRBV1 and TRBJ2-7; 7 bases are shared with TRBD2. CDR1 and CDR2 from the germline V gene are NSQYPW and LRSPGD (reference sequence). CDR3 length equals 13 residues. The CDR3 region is CTCSGGLYYEQYF. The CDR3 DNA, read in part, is TGCACCTGCAGTGGGGGACTGTATTAT.

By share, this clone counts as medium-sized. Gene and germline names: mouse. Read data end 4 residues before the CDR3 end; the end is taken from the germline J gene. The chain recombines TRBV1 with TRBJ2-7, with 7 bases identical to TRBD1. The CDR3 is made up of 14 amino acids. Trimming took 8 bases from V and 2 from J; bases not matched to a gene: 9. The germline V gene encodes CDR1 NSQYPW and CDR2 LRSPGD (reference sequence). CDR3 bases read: TGCACCTGCCGAAGACCTGGGACAGCCTAT. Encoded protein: CTCRRPGTAY. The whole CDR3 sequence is CTCRRPGTAYEQYF. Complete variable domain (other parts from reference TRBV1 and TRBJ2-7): VTLLEQNPRWRLVPRGQAVNLRCILKNSQYPWMSWYQQDLQKQLQWLFTLRSPGDKEVKSLPGADYLATRVTDTELRLQVANMSQGRTLYCTCRRPGTAYEQYFGPGTRLTVL.

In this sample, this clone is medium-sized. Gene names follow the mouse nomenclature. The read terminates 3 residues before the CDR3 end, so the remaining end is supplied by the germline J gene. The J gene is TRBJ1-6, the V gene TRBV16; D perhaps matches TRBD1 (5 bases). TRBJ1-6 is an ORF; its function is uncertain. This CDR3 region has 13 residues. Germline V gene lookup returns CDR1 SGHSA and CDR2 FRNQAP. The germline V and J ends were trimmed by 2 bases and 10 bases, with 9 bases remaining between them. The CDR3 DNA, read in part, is TGTGCAAGCAGCTTATGGGGGGGATCGCCC. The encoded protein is CASSLWGGSP. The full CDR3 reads CASSLWGGSPLYF.

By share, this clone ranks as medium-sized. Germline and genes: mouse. CDR3 protein: CASSEDRGVYNSPLYF. Partial CDR3 DNA: TGTGCCAGCAGTGAGGACAGGGGGGTCTATAATTCGCCC. The chain carries TRBV13-1 and TRBJ1-6; 10 bases agree with TRBD1. The read is 3 residues too short to cover the CDR3 end, so that end is filled in from the germline J gene. TRBJ1-6 carries the ORF label, with uncertain function. The CDR3 is 16 residues long. The germline V gene encodes CDR1 NSHNY and CDR2 SYGAGN. The J segment lost 3 bases and the V segment lost 2 bases, leaving 2 bases of the junction unmatched.

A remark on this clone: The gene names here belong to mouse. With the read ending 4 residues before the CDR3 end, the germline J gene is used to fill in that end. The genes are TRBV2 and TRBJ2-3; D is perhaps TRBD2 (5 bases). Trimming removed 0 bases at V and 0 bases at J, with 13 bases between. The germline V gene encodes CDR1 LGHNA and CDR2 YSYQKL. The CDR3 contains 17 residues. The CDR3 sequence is CASSQDMGRSSAETLYF. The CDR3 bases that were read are TGTGCCAGCAGCCAAGATATGGGGAGGAGTAGTGCAGAA.

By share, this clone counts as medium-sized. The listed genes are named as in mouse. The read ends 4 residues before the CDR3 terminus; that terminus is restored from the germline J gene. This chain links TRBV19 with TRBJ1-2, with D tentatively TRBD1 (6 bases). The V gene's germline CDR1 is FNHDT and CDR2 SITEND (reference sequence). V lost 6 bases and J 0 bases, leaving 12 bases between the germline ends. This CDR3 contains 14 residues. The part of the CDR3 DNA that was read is TGTGCCAGCACCAACGACAGGTCAAACTCC. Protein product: CASTNDRSNS. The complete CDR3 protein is CASTNDRSNSDYTF.

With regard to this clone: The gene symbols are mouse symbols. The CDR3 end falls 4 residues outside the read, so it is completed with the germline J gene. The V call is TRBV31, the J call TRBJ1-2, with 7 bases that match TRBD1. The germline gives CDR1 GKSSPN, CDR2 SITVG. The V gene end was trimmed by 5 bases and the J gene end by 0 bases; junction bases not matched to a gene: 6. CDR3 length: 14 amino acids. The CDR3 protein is CAWGPGQSNSDYTF. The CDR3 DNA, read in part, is TGTGCCTGGGGTCCGGGACAGTCAAACTCC. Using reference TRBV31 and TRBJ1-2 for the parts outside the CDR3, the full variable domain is AQTIHQWPVAEIKAVGSPLSLGCTIKGKSSPNLYWYWQATGGTLQQLFYSITVGQVESVVQLNLSASRPKDDQFILSTEKLLLSHSGFYLCAWGPGQSNSDYTFGSGTRLLVI.

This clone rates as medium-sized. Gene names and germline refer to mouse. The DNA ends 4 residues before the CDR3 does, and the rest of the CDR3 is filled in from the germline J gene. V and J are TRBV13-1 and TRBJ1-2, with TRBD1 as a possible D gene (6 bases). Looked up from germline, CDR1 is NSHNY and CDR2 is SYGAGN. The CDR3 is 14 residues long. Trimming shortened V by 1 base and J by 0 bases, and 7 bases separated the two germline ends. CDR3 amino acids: CASSDQGPNSDYTF. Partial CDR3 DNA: TGTGCCAGCAGTGATCAGGGGCCAAACTCC.

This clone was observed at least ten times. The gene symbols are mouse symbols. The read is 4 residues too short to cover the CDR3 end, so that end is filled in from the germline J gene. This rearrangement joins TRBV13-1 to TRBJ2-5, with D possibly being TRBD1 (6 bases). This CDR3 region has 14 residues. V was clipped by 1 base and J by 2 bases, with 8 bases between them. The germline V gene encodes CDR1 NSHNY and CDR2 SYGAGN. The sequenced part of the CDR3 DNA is TGTGCCAGCAGTGATACGACAGGCCAAGAC. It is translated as CASSDTTGQD. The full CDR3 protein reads CASSDTTGQDTQYF.

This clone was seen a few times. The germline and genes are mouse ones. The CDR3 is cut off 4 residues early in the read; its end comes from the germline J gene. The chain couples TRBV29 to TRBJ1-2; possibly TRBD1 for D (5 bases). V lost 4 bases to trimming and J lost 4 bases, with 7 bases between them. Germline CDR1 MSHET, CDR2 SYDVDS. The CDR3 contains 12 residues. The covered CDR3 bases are TGTGCTAGCAGTTACCAGGGCTCC. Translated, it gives CASSYQGS. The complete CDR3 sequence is CASSYQGSDYTF.

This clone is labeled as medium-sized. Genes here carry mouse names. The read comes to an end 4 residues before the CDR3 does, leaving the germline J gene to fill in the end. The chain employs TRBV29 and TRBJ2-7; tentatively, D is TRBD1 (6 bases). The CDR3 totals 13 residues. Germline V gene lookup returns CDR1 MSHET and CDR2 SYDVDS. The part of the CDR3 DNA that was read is TGTGCTAGCAGTTTGTCAGGGGTATAT. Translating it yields CASSLSGVY. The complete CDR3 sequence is CASSLSGVYEQYF.

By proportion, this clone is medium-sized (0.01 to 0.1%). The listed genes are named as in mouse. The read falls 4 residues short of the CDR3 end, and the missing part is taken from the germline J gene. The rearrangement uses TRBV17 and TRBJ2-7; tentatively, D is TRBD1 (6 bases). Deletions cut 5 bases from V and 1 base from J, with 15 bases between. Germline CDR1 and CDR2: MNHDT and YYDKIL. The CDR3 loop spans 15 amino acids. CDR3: CASSARQAVSYEQYF. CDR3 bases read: TGTGCTAGCAGTGCTCGACAGGCCGTTTCCTAT.

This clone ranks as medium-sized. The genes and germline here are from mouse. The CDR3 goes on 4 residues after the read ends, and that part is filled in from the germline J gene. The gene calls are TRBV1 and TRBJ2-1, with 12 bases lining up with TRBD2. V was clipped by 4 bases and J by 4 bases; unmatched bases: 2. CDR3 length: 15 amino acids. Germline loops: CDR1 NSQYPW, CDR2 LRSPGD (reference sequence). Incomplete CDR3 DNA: TGCACCTGCAGTGGGACTGGGGGGGGGTATGCT. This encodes CTCSGTGGGYA. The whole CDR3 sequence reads CTCSGTGGGYAEQFF. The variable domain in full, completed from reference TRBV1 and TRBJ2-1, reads VTLLEQNPRWRLVPRGQAVNLRCILKNSQYPWMSWYQQDLQKQLQWLFTLRSPGDKEVKSLPGADYLATRVTDTELRLQVANMSQGRTLYCTCSGTGGGYAEQFFGPGTRLTVL.